The 13 T cell receptor beta chains below come from one sample, sequenced in a study of T cell clonality in common variable immunodeficiency (dated by TCRdb to 2015 to 2017). The library was generated by the immunoSEQ multiplex PCR assay. TCRdb retrieved this table from immuneACCESS and kept in-frame rearrangements only. Not all clones are present; in checked studies, unresolved V genes account for under half, and no reason is known for the remainder. The sample has approximately 81,000 clones on record, with no singletons. The ten largest clones represent 0.8% of the sample. The specimen sequenced was peripheral blood mononuclear cells. The receptors were sampled from a person between 18 and 75 years old in good health.

This clone was recorded many times. The read ends 3 residues early relative to the CDR3; the germline J gene fills the gap. This rearrangement joins TRBV6-2 or TRBV6-3 to TRBJ2-7; TRBD2 matches at 7 bases. V dropped 7 bases and J dropped 5; count of bases not matched to a gene: 17. The CDR3 has 16 amino acids. From germline, CDR1 is MNHEY and CDR2 SVGEGT. The CDR3 reads CASTPVGLVGRNEQYF. The sequenced part of the CDR3 DNA is TGTGCCAGCACCCCAGTGGGACTTGTCGGGAGGAACGAG.

This clone was observed at least ten times. The read falls 3 residues short of the CDR3 end, and the missing part is taken from the germline J gene. V usage is TRBV5-4 and J usage is TRBJ1-2; tentative D call: TRBD1 (5 bases). The CDR3 has 13 residues. In germline, CDR1 is SGHNT, CDR2 YYREEE (reference sequence). The covered CDR3 bases are TGTGCCAGCAGCTTGGATCTGGGGGGAGGC. Translation gives CASSLDLGGG. The entire CDR3 reads CASSLDLGGGYTF.

This clone was seen many times. Read data end 3 residues before the CDR3 end; the end is taken from the germline J gene. The V gene is TRBV10-3, the J gene TRBJ2-7, with TRBD1 matching over 9 bases. Trimming cost V 10 bases and J 1 base; bases outside gene matches: 8. Germline loops: CDR1 ENHRY, CDR2 SYGVKD. The CDR3 is made up of 14 amino acids. CDR3 bases read: TGTGCCACCCACTCCGGGACAGGGTCCTACGAG. Residues: CATHSGTGSYE. The whole CDR3 is CATHSGTGSYEQYF.

This clone has at least ten counts. The read gets to within 3 residues of the CDR3 end, and the germline J gene fills in the rest. The chain uses TRBV9 and TRBJ2-7, with a weak D call TRBD2 (6 bases). V was pared by 0 bases and J by 3 bases, with 10 bases between. This CDR3 has 14 amino acids. Germline CDR1 SGDLS, CDR2 YYNGEE. The covered CDR3 bases are TGTGCCAGCAGCGTAGGGCAGGGACTCTACGAG. This encodes CASSVGQGLYE. The entire CDR3 sequence reads CASSVGQGLYEQYF.

This clone has a count of ten or more. The CDR3 end falls 3 residues outside the read, so it is completed with the germline J gene. V and J are TRBV7-3 and TRBJ2-1, with 10 positions matching TRBD1. CDR1 and CDR2 (germline): SGHTA, FQGTGA. The CDR3 consists of 14 residues. The ends lost 4 bases at V and 6 bases at J; junction bases unmatched: 3. CDR3 DNA, as far as it was read: TGTGCCAGCAGCTCGGGACAGGGGATCAATGAG. Encoded protein: CASSSGQGINE. The whole CDR3 region reads CASSSGQGINEQFF.

This clone showed up many times. The missing CDR3 end, 3 residues past where the read stops, is filled in from the germline J gene. The V and J genes are TRBV11-2 and TRBJ2-5; perhaps TRBD2 as D (5 bases). Trimming pared 4 bases from V and 1 base from J, leaving 10 bases between. The CDR3 contains 14 residues. CDR1 and CDR2 from the germline V gene are SGHAT and FQNNGV. The CDR3 sequence: CASSSPRVQETQYF. The covered CDR3 bases are TGTGCCAGCAGCTCTCCGCGGGTCCAAGAGACC.

This clone was detected ten times or more. Read sequence stops 3 residues before the CDR3 end, and the germline J gene provides the missing end. The chain combines TRBV19 with TRBJ1-5; D may be TRBD1 (6 bases). Trimming removed 7 bases from V and 2 bases from J, with 15 bases in between. Germline CDR1 is LNHDA and CDR2 is SQIVND (reference sequence). This CDR3 contains 15 residues. The sequenced part of the CDR3 DNA is TGTGCCAGTACCCCGGCTTCAGGGGGCAATCAGCCC. Protein: CASTPASGGNQP. The CDR3 reads in full as CASTPASGGNQPQHF.

This clone has a handful of counts. Sequencing ends 3 residues short of the CDR3 end; the germline J gene provides the rest. The rearrangement uses TRBV20-1 and TRBJ2-1, with TRBD1 as a possible D gene (6 bases). V was clipped by 5 bases and J by 2 bases, with 19 bases between them. Germline V gene data show CDR1 as DFQATT and CDR2 as SNEGSKA (reference sequence). This CDR3 is built from 16 residues. The CDR3 bases that were read are TGCAGTGCTCACATTTCAGGGGTAAGAACCTACAATGAG. Its protein product is CSAHISGVRTYNE. The entire CDR3 reads CSAHISGVRTYNEQFF.

This clone was counted ten times or more. The observed sequence ends 3 residues before the CDR3 terminus, with the missing tail filled in from the germline J gene. The rearrangement uses TRBV7-2 and TRBJ1-2, with D perhaps matching TRBD1 (6 bases). Germline V gives CDR1 SGHTA, CDR2 FQGNSA. Between the trimmed V and J ends, which lost 1 base and 5 bases, there was a span of 14 bases. The CDR3 has 15 residues. Partial CDR3 DNA: TGTGCCAGCAGCTTAGGGGCCGGGACACATTATGGC. Protein product: CASSLGAGTHYG. The whole CDR3 protein reads CASSLGAGTHYGYTF.

This clone was seen at least ten times. The read halts 3 residues ahead of the CDR3 end, with the missing end drawn from the germline J gene. The chain links TRBV2 to TRBJ2-4; 7 nucleotides align to TRBD1. The CDR3 sequence is 14 residues long. V was clipped by 4 bases and J by 4 bases; unmatched bases: 4. Germline CDR1 reads SNHLY; CDR2 reads FYNNEI. The sequenced part of the CDR3 DNA is TGTGCCAGCAGTGGTTTACAGGGGAAAAACATT. Translated, it gives CASSGLQGKNI. The entire CDR3 is CASSGLQGKNIQYF.

The table lists this clone with many counts. Sequencing ends 3 residues short of the CDR3 end; the germline J gene provides the rest. The V and J genes are TRBV7-2 and TRBJ2-7; 10 positions match TRBD2. Germline CDR1 and CDR2: SGHTA and FQGNSA. The J segment lost 1 base and the V segment lost 5 bases, leaving 5 bases of the junction unmatched. The CDR3 contains 15 residues. Incomplete CDR3 DNA: TGTGCCAGCAGCACTTCTAGCGGGAGTTCCTACGAG. Translated, it gives CASSTSSGSSYE. The complete CDR3 sequence is CASSTSSGSSYEQYF.

This clone has at least ten counts. The read stops 3 residues short of the end of the CDR3; the missing end is completed from the germline J gene. V gene TRBV6-4 combines with J gene TRBJ1-5, with 12 bases identical to TRBD1. This CDR3 region has 14 residues. The V gene end was trimmed by 2 bases and the J gene end by 7 bases; junction bases not matched to a gene: 0. The germline CDR1 and CDR2 sequences are MRHNA and SNTAGT. CDR3 DNA, as far as it was read: TGTGCCAGCAGTGACGGGACAGGGGGCCAGCCC. Protein sequence: CASSDGTGGQP. The entire CDR3 protein reads CASSDGTGGQPQHF.

This clone was picked up many times. The CDR3 end is not reached by the read, which stops 3 residues before it; the germline J gene fills it in. V gene TRBV6-2 or TRBV6-3 combines with J gene TRBJ2-1; 15 bases are a match to TRBD2. The CDR3 is made up of 16 amino acids. Per germline, CDR1 MNHEY and CDR2 SVGEGT. The V segment lost 4 bases and the J segment 7 bases; nucleotides outside the gene matches: 5. Here the CDR3 reads CASSSGLAGGLNEQFF. CDR3 DNA, as far as it was read: TGTGCCAGCAGTTCCGGACTAGCGGGAGGGCTGAATGAG.